This T cell receptor beta chain stems from a study of CD8+ T cells in alopecia areata. Treatment denoted: oral pan-JAK inhibitor, 5-10 mg twice daily. The researchers isolated CD4+ and CD8+ T cells from PBMCs by sorting. With respect to this clone: What it binds is unknown.

The study's findings and limits: With one nonresponder, baseline CD8+ expansion's link to response remains uncertain.

Following RNA extraction, reverse transcription yielded cDNA that acted as the sequencing template. Produced via immunoSEQ multiplex PCR; TCRdb's table is partial and in-frame only. The repertoire holds about 200,000 clones, with 35% to 40% as singletons. The TCR comes from a human donor with alopecia areata. Sequenced material: CD4+ T cells sorted from blood, taken at approximately week 31, from a patient treated with tofacitinib.

The CDR3, as DNA: TGTGCCAGCAAACTTAGGGAGGGCTACACCTTC. Translated: CASKLREGYTF. This sequence joins TRBV6-1 and TRBJ1-2, with D unclear. From germline, CDR1 is MNHNS and CDR2 SASEGT. The V gene lost 7 bases and the J gene lost 8 bases, with 11 bases spanning the gap. The CDR3 sequence is 11 residues long.